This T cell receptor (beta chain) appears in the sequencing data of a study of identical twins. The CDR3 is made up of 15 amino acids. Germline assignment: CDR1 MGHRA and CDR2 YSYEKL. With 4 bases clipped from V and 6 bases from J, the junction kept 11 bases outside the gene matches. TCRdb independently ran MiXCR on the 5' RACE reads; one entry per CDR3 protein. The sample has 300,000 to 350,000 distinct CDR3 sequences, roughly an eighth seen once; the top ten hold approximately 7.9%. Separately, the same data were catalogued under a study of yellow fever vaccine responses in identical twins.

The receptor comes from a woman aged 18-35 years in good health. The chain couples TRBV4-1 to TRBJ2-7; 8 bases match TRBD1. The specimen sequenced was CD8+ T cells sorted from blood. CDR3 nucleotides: TGCGCCAGCAGCCTACGTATCGGACAGGGCTCCGAGCAGTACGTC. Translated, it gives CASSLRIGQGSEQYV.